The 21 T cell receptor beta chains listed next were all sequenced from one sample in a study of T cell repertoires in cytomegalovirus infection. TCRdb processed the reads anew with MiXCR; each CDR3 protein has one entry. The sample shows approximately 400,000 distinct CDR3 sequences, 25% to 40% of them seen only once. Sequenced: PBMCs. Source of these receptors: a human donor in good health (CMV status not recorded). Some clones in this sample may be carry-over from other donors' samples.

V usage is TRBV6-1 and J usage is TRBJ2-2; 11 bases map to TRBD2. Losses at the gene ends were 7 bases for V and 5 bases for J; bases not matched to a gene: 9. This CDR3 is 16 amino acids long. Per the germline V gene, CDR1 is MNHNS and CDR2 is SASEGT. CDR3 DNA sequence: TGTGCCAGCACGACCCGACTAGCGGGGCTTACCGGGGAGCTGTTTTTT. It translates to CASTTRLAGLTGELFF.

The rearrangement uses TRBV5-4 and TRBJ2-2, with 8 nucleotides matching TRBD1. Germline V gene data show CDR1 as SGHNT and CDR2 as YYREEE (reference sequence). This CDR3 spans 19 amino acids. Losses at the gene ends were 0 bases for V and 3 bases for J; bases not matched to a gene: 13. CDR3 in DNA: TGTGCCAGCAGCTTGGGTCCTCCCCAGGGGGCAGGGGACACCGGGGAGCTGTTTTTT. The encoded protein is CASSLGPPQGAGDTGELFF.

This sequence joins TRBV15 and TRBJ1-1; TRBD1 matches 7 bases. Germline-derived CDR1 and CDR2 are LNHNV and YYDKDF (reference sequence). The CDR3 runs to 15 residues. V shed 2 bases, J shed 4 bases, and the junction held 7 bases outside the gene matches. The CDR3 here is CATSRSPDRVTEAFF. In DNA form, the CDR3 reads TGTGCCACCAGCAGATCCCCCGACAGGGTCACTGAAGCTTTCTTT.

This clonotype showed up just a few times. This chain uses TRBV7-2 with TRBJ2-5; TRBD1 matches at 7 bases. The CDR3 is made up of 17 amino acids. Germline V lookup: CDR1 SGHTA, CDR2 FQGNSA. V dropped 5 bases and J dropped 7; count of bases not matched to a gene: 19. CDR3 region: CASSQIPDRSGGLTQYF. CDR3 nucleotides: TGTGCCAGCAGCCAGATCCCGGACAGGTCCGGTGGGTTGACCCAGTACTTC.

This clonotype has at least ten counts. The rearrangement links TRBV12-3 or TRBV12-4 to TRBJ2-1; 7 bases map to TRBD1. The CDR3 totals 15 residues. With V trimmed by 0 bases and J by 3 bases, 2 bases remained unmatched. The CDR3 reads CASSLARTGYNEQFF. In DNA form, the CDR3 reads TGTGCCAGCAGTTTAGCACGGACAGGCTACAATGAGCAGTTCTTC.

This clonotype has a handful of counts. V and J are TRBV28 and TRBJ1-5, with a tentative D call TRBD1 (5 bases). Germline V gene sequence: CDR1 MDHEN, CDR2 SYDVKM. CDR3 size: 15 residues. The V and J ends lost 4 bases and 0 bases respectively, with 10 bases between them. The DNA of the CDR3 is TGTGCCAGCAGTTCAGGACACGTTAGCAATCAGCCCCAGCATTTT. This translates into CASSSGHVSNQPQHF.

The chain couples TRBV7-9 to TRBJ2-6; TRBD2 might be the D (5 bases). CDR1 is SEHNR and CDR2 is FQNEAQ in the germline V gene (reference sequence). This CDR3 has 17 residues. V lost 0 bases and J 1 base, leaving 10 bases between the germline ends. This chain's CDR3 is CASSLARRGSGANVLTF. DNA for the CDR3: TGTGCCAGCAGCTTAGCGCGTCGGGGATCTGGGGCCAACGTCCTGACTTTC.

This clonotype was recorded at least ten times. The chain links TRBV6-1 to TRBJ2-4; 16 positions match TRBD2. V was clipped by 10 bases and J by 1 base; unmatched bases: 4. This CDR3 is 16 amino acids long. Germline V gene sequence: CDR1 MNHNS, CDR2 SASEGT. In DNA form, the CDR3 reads TGTGCCACAGGGACTAGCGGGGGGGCGGCCAAAAACATTCAGTACTTC. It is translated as CATGTSGGAAKNIQYF.

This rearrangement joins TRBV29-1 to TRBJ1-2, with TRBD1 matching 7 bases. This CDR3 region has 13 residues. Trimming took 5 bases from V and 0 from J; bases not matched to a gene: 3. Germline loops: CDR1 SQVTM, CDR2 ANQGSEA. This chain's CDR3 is CSVRDSSNYGYTF. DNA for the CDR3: TGCAGCGTTCGGGACAGTTCTAACTATGGCTACACCTTC.

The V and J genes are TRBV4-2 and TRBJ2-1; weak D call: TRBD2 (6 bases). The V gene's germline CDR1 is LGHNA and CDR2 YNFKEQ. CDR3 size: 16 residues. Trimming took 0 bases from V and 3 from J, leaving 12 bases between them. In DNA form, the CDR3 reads TGTGCCAGCAGCCAAGATGGGTCCGGGAGCTACAATGAGCAGTTCTTC. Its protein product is CASSQDGSGSYNEQFF.

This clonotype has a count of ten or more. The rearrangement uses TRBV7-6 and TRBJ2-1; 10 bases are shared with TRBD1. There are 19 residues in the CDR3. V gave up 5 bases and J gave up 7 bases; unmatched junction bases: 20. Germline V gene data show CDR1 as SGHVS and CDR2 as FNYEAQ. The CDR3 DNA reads TGTGCCAGCAGCCCCAGCACCCCCACCGGGACAGGGGAAAGGAATGAGCAGTTCTTC. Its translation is CASSPSTPTGTGERNEQFF.

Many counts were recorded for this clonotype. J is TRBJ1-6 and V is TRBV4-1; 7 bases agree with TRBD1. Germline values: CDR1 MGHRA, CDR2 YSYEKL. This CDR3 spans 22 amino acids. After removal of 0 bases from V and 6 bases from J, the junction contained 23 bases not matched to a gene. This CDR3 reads CASSQESVRDRADIPANSPLHF. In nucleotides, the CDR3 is TGCGCCAGCAGCCAAGAATCGGTCAGAGACAGGGCCGATATACCGGCTAATTCACCCCTCCACTTT.

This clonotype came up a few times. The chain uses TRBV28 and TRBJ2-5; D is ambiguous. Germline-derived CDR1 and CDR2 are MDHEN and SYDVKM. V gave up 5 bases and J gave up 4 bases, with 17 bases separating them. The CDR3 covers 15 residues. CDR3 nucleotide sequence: TGTGCCAGCAGTGACCCCCCCGGATCGGGAGAGACCCAGTACTTC. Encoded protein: CASSDPPGSGETQYF.

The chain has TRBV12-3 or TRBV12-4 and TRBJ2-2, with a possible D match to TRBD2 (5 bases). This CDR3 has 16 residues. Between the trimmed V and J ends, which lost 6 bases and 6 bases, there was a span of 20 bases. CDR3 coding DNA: TGTGCCAGCAGCATGTTCCTTGAGCGGATGTCCGGGGAGCTGTTTTTT. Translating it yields CASSMFLERMSGELFF.

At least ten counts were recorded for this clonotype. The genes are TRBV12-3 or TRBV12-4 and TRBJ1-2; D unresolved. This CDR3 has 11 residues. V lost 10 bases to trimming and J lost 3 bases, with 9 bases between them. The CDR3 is CATQVHYGYTF. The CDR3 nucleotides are TGTGCCACCCAAGTCCACTATGGCTACACCTTC.

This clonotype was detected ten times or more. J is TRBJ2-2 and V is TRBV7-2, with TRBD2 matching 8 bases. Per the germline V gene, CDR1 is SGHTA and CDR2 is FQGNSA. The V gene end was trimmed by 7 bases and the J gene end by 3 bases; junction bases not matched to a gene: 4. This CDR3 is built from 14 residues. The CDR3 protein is CASKLSGDTGELFF. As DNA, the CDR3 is TGTGCCAGCAAACTTAGCGGGGACACCGGGGAGCTGTTTTTT.

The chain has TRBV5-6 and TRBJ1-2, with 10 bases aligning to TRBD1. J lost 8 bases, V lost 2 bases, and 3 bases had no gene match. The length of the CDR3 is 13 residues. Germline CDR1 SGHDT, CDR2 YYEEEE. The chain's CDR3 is CASSLPGQGGYTF. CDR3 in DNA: TGTGCCAGCAGCTTACCGGGACAGGGGGGCTACACCTTC.

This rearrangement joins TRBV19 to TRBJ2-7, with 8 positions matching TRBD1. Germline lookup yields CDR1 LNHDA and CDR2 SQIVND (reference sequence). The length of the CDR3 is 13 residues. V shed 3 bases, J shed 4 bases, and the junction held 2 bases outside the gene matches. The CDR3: CASSMNRGYEQYF. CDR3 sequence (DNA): TGTGCCAGTAGTATGAACAGGGGGTACGAGCAGTACTTC.

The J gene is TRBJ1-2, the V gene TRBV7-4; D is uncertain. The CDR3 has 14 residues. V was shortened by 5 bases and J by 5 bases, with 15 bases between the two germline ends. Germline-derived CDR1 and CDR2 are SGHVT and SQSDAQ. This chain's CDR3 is CASSPRGSPYGYTF. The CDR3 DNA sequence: TGTGCCAGCAGCCCACGAGGGAGCCCTTATGGCTACACCTTC.

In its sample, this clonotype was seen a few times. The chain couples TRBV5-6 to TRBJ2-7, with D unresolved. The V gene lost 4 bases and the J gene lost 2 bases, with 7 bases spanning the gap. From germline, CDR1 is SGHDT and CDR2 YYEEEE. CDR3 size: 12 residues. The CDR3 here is CASSQDPYEQYF. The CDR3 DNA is TGTGCCAGCAGCCAGGACCCCTACGAGCAGTACTTC. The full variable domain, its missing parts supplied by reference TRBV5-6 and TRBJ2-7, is DAGVTQSPTHLIKTRGQQVTLRCSPKSGHDTVSWYQQALGQGPQFIFQYYEEEERQRGNFPDRFSGHQFPNYSSELNVNALLLGDSALYLCASSQDPYEQYFGPGTRLTVT.

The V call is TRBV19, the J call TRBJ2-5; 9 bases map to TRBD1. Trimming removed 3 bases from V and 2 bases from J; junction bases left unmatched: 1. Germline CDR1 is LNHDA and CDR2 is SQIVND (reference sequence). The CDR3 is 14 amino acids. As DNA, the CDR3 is TGTGCCAGTAGTATCGGGACAGGGCAAGAGACCCAGTACTTC. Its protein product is CASSIGTGQETQYF. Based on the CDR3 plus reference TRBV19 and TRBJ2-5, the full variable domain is DGGITQSPKYLFRKEGQNVTLSCEQNLNHDAMYWYRQDPGQGLRLIYYSQIVNDFQKGDIAEGYSVSREKKESFPLTVTSAQKNPTAFYLCASSIGTGQETQYFGPGTRLLVL.